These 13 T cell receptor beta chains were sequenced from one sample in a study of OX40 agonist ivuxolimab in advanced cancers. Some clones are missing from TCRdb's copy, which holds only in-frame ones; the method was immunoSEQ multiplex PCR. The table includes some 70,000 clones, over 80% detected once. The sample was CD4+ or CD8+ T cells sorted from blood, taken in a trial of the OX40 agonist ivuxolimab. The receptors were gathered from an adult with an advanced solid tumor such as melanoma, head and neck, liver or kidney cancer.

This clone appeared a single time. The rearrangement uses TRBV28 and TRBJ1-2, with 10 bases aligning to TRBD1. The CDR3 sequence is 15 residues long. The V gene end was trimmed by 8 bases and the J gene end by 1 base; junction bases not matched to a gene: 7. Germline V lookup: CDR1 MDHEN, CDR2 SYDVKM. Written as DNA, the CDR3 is TGTGCCAGCGCCTCCCGGACAGGGGGTAACTATGGCTACACCTTC. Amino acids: CASASRTGGNYGYTF.

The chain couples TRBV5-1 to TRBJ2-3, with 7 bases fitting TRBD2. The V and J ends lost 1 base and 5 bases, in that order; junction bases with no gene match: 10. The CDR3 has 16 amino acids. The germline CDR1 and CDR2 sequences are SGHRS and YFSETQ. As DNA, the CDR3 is TGCGCCAGCAGCTTGATAGCGACGGGAGGTAAAGATACGCAGTATTTT. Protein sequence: CASSLIATGGKDTQYF.

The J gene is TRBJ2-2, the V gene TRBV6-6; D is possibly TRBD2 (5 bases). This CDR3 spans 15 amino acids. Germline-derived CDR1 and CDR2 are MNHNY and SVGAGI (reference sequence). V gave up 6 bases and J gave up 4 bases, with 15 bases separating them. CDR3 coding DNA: TGTGCCAGCAGGTCCCTCTTTGGACTCACCGGGGAGCTGTTTTTT. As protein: CASRSLFGLTGELFF.

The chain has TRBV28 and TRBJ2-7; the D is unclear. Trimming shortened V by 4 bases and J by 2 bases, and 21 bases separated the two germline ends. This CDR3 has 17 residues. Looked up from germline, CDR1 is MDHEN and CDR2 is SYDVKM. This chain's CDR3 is CASSSVSRGRSTYEQYF. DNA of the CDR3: TGTGCCAGCAGTTCGGTCAGCCGAGGCAGGTCAACCTACGAGCAGTACTTC.

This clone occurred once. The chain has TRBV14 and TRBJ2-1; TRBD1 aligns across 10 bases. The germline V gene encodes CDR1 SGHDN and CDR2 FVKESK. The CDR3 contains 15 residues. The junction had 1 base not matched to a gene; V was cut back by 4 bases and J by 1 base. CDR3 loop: CASSPDRGSYNEQFF. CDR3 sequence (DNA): TGTGCCAGCAGCCCGGACAGGGGGTCCTACAATGAGCAGTTCTTC.

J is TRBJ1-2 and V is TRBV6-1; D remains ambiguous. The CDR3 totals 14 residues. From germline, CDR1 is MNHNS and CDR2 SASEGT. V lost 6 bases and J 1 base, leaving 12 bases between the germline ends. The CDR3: CASRGIALNYGYTF. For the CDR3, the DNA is TGTGCCAGCAGGGGGATTGCCCTTAACTATGGCTACACCTTC.

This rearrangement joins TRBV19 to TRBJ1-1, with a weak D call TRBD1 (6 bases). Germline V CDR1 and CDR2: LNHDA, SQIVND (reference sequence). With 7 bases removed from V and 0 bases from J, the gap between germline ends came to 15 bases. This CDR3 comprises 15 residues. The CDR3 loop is CASISGGGLNTEAFF. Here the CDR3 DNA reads TGTGCCAGTATCTCCGGGGGCGGACTGAACACTGAAGCTTTCTTT.

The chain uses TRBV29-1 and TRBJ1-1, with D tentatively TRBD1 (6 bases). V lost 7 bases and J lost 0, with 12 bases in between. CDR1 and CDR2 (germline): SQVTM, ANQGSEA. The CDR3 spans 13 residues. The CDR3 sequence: CSGGQSMNTEAFF. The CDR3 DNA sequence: TGCAGCGGAGGACAGAGCATGAACACTGAAGCTTTCTTT.

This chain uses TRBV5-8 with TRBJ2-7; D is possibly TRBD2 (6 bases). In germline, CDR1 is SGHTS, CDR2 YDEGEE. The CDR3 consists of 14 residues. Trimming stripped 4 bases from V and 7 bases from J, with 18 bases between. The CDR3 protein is CASSARRGRGEQYF. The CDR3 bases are TGTGCCAGCAGCGCCAGGCGGGGTCGAGGGGAGCAGTACTTC.

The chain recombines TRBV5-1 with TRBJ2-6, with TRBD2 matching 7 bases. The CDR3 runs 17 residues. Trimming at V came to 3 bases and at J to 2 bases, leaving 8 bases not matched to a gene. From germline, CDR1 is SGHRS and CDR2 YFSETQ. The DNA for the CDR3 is TGCGCCAGCAGCTGGGGAGGTGGGGGGGCTGGGGCCAACGTCCTGACTTTC. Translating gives CASSWGGGGAGANVLTF.

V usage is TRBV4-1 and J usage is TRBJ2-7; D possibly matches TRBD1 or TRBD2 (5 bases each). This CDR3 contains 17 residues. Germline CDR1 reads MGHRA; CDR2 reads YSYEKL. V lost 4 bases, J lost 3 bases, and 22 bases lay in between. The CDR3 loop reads CASSLSPGTTSDYEQYF. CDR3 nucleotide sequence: TGCGCCAGCAGCCTATCCCCCGGGACCACCTCGGACTACGAGCAGTACTTC.

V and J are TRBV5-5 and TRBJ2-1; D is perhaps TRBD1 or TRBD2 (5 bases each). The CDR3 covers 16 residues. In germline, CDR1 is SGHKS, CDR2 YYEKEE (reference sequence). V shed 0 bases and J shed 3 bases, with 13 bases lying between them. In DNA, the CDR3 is TGTGCCAGCAGCTTGGGTTCAGGGACCAACTACAATGAGCAGTTCTTC. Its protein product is CASSLGSGTNYNEQFF.

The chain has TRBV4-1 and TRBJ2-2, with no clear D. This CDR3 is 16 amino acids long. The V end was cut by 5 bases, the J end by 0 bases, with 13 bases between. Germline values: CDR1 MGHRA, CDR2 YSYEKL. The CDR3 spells CASSGTTLTNTGELFF. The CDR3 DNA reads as TGCGCCAGCAGCGGAACTACCTTGACGAACACCGGGGAGCTGTTTTTT.